Presented here are 12 T cell receptor beta chains from one specimen sequenced in a study of shared clonotypes between healthy human individuals. Profiled with immunoSEQ multiplex PCR; TCRdb holds only in-frame clones, not every one. The table includes approximately 710,000 clones, around 91% detected once. The sequencing sample was made of memory CD8+ T cells from PBMCs. Subset meaning: CD45RO+ cells pooled with CCR7-negative TemRA cells. The receptors derive from a man aged 18 to 29 in good health. Some clones in this sample may be carry-over from other donors' samples.

This chain links TRBV9 with TRBJ1-1; D is possibly TRBD1 (5 bases). Germline loops: CDR1 SGDLS, CDR2 YYNGEE. The CDR3 covers 12 residues. Deletions cut 4 bases from V and 6 bases from J, with 10 bases between. The CDR3 nucleotides read TGTGCCAGCAGCTTACCAGGGTCTGAAGCTTTCTTT. Its translation is CASSLPGSEAFF.

The genes are TRBV28 and TRBJ2-3; TRBD1 might be the D (7 bases). There are 15 residues in the CDR3. The germline V and J ends were trimmed by 8 bases and 5 bases, with 20 bases remaining between them. Germline V gene lookup returns CDR1 MDHEN and CDR2 SYDVKM. This CDR3 reads CASEAGQIYLDTQYF. The CDR3 nucleotides are TGTGCCAGCGAGGCGGGACAGATTTATTTAGATACGCAGTATTTT.

The chain uses TRBV9 and TRBJ2-3, with TRBD2 matching 11 bases. Germline V gene sequence: CDR1 SGDLS, CDR2 YYNGEE. The CDR3 length is 15 residues. V was clipped by 4 bases and J by 6 bases; unmatched bases: 7. The CDR3 coding sequence is TGTGCCAGCAGCTTGACGACTAGCGGGACTGATACGCAGTATTTT. Encoded protein: CASSLTTSGTDTQYF.

The chain is built from TRBV7-9 and TRBJ2-1, with D possibly TRBD2 on 6 matching bases. V lost 4 bases and J 0 bases, leaving 13 bases between the germline ends. CDR3 size: 16 residues. Germline-derived CDR1 and CDR2 are SEHNR and FQNEAQ (reference sequence). The CDR3 DNA sequence: TGTGCCAGCAGCTCGAACGCCGGGAGCTCCTACAATGAGCAGTTCTTC. Translated, it gives CASSSNAGSSYNEQFF.

This clone has only a few counts. The chain recombines TRBV28 with TRBJ1-2; possibly TRBD1 for D (6 bases). V lost 3 bases and J lost 7, with 15 bases in between. Germline lookup yields CDR1 MDHEN and CDR2 SYDVKM. CDR3 length: 14 amino acids. CDR3 residues: CASSFLQGRSGYTF. CDR3 sequence (DNA): TGTGCCAGCAGTTTCCTTCAGGGGCGTAGTGGCTACACCTTC.

This clone was seen only a few times. The rearrangement links TRBV27 to TRBJ1-5; D gene uncertain. The germline CDR1 and CDR2 sequences are MNHEY and SMNVEV (reference sequence). V was pared by 8 bases and J by 10 bases, with 15 bases between. There are 12 residues in the CDR3. The CDR3 DNA reads as TGTGCCAGCGGACCGACGAAGTACCCCCAGCATTTT. Amino acid sequence: CASGPTKYPQHF.

This sequence joins TRBV27 and TRBJ2-2; 10 nucleotides match TRBD2. CDR1 and CDR2 from the germline V gene are MNHEY and SMNVEV (reference sequence). V was pared by 10 bases and J by 2 bases, with 19 bases of the junction left unmatched. This CDR3 is 19 amino acids long. The CDR3 protein is CATILPGLASKTNTGELFF. In nucleotides, the CDR3 is TGTGCCACCATCCTACCGGGACTAGCGAGCAAAACCAACACCGGGGAGCTGTTTTTT.

The chain recombines TRBV6-1 with TRBJ1-4, with a weak D call TRBD1 (5 bases). The germline CDR1 and CDR2 sequences are MNHNS and SASEGT. Trimming took 4 bases from V and 4 from J, leaving 7 bases between them. The CDR3 contains 13 residues. CDR3 bases: TGTGCCAGCAGTGGGGGGTTTAATGAAAAACTGTTTTTT. This gives the protein CASSGGFNEKLFF.

The genes are TRBV25-1 and TRBJ2-2; D might be TRBD2 (5 bases). The V gene's germline CDR1 is MGHDK and CDR2 SYGVNS. V was pared by 3 bases and J by 5 bases, with 19 bases between. The CDR3 runs 17 residues. The CDR3 is CASSEWMALSGTGELFF. The CDR3, as DNA: TGTGCCAGCAGTGAGTGGATGGCGCTCTCGGGGACCGGGGAGCTGTTTTTT.

This chain links TRBV30 with TRBJ2-7; 7 bases map to TRBD1. Trimming cost V 3 bases and J 4 bases; bases outside gene matches: 12. The CDR3 length is 15 residues. Germline CDR1 and CDR2: GTSNPN and SVGIG (reference sequence). The CDR3, as DNA: TGTGCCTGGAGGGCGGAACAGGGGTTGTTTTACGAGCAGTACTTC. Amino acids: CAWRAEQGLFYEQYF. The variable domain in full, with the rest retrieved from reference TRBV30 and TRBJ2-7, is SQTIHQWPATLVQPVGSPLSLECTVEGTSNPNLYWYRQAAGRGLQLLFYSVGIGQISSEVPQNLSASRPQDRQFILSSKKLLLSDSGFYLCAWRAEQGLFYEQYFGPGTRLTVT.

The chain links TRBV6-5 to TRBJ1-1; 9 bases align to TRBD1. Germline lookup yields CDR1 MNHEY and CDR2 SVGAGI. The trim removed 6 bases at V and 5 bases at J, leaving 7 bases unmatched. The CDR3 is 14 amino acids. CDR3 DNA: TGTGCCAGCAGCCTGGGACAGGGTGGAACTGAAGCTTTCTTT. Translating gives CASSLGQGGTEAFF.

In DNA form, the CDR3 reads TGTGCCAGCAGCCAAGGATTTGGGTTTTCTGAGCAGTTCTTC. As protein: CASSQGFGFSEQFF. The V call is TRBV14, the J call TRBJ2-1; D is unresolved. The V end was cut by 1 base, the J end by 9 bases, with 13 bases between. This CDR3 spans 14 amino acids. Germline CDR1 and CDR2: SGHDN and FVKESK.